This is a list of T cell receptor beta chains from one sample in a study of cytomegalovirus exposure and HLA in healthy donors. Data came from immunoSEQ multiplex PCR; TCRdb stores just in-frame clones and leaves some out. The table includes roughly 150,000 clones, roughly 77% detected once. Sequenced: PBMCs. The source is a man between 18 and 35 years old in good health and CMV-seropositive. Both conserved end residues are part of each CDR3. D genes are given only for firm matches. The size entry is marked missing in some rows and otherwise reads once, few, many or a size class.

CSVELRVDPNNEQFF	TGCAGCGTTGAACTCCGGGTTGATCCAAACAATGAGCAGTTCTTC	-	TRBV29-1	TRBJ2-1	-
CASSLGGLGDLNTEAFF	TGTGCCAGCAGCTTAGGGGGCCTCGGGGACCTTAACACTGAAGCTTTCTTT	-	TRBV2	TRBJ1-1	TRBD1
CASSVDGRLSSYNEQFF	TGTGCCAGCAGCGTAGACGGGAGACTGAGCTCCTACAATGAGCAGTTCTTC	-	TRBV9	TRBJ2-1	-
CASSGDREAKNIQYF	TGTGCCAGCAGCGGGGACAGGGAAGCCAAAAACATTCAGTACTTC	-	TRBV9	TRBJ2-4	TRBD1
CASSGQGKSPLHF	TGTGCCAGCAGTGGACAGGGGAAATCACCCCTCCACTTT	-	TRBV6-6	TRBJ1-6	TRBD1
CASSQPGFGNIQYF	TGTGCCAGCAGTCAGCCAGGGTTCGGGAACATTCAGTACTTC	-	TRBV5-4	TRBJ2-4	-
CASSRRESNQPQHF	TGTGCCAGCAGTAGGAGAGAGAGCAATCAGCCCCAGCATTTT	-	TRBV27	TRBJ1-5	-
CAWSGMYEKLFF	TGTGCCTGGAGCGGGATGTACGAAAAACTGTTTTTT	-	TRBV30	TRBJ1-4	-
CASSLAEAGGPDTQYF	TGTGCCAGCAGCTTAGCGGAAGCGGGGGGGCCAGATACGCAGTATTTT	-	TRBV7-2	TRBJ2-3	TRBD2
CASSEVQGNYGYTF	TGTGCCAGCAGTGAAGTACAGGGCAACTATGGCTACACCTTC	-	TRBV6-1	TRBJ1-2	-
CASKVEGGTDTQYF	TGCGCCAGCAAGGTTGAGGGGGGGACGGATACGCAGTATTTT	once	TRBV5-1	TRBJ2-3	-
CAARQGMNYGYTF	TGTGCCGCCAGACAGGGGATGAACTATGGCTACACCTTC	-	TRBV6-5	TRBJ1-2	TRBD1
CASSLELSQEETQYF	TGTGCCAGCAGCTTAGAACTCTCTCAAGAAGAGACCCAGTACTTC	-	TRBV7-2	TRBJ2-5	-
CASSAGTAYYGYTF	TGTGCCAGCAGCGCCGGGACAGCCTACTATGGCTACACCTTC	few	TRBV9	TRBJ1-2	TRBD1
CASRGLAGADEQFF	TGTGCCAGCAGGGGACTAGCGGGAGCTGATGAGCAGTTCTTC	-	TRBV6-5	TRBJ2-1	TRBD2
CATSDPGQGNTEAFF	TGTGCCACCAGCGATCCGGGACAGGGGAACACTGAAGCTTTCTTT	-	TRBV15	TRBJ1-1	TRBD1
CASSFAQITDTQYF	TGTGCCAGCAGTTTTGCACAAATCACAGATACGCAGTATTTT	-	TRBV28	TRBJ2-3	-
CASTSSGGYNEQFF	TGCGCCAGCACGTCTAGCGGGGGCTACAATGAGCAGTTCTTC	-	TRBV5-1	TRBJ2-1	TRBD2
CASSLEAEEAFF	TGCGCCAGCAGCTTGGAAGCCGAGGAAGCTTTCTTT	-	TRBV5-1	TRBJ1-1	-
CASSLGQYGEKLFF	TGTGCCAGCAGCTTAGGACAGTATGGTGAAAAACTGTTTTTT	-	TRBV5-6	TRBJ1-4	-
CASNSPTGGDSDTQYF	TGTGCCAGCAACAGCCCGACAGGGGGCGACTCCGATACGCAGTATTTT	few	TRBV5-6	TRBJ2-3	TRBD1
CATSRARGAIAGELFF	TGTGCCACCAGCAGAGCGCGCGGGGCCATTGCCGGGGAGCTGTTTTTT	-	TRBV15	TRBJ2-2	-
CASSLLGANDYGYTF	TGTGCCAGCAGCTTACTGGGGGCTAACGACTATGGCTACACCTTC	once	TRBV11-2	TRBJ1-2	-
CASSQPAGLASDTQYF	TGCGCCAGCAGCCAACCAGCGGGACTCGCGTCAGATACGCAGTATTTT	-	TRBV4-1	TRBJ2-3	TRBD2
CASSYRFANYGYTF	TGTGCCAGCAGCTACAGATTTGCTAACTATGGCTACACCTTC	-	TRBV7-8	TRBJ1-2	-
CASSDRWEGTGELFF	TGTGCCAGCAGTGATAGGTGGGAGGGAACCGGGGAGCTGTTTTTT	few	TRBV25-1	TRBJ2-2	TRBD2
CASSQVPPQVNYGYTF	TGCGCCAGCAGCCAAGTTCCACCTCAGGTTAACTATGGCTACACCTTC	-	TRBV4-1	TRBJ1-2	-
CASITGVAGHQETQYF	TGTGCCAGCATAACCGGGGTAGCGGGGCACCAAGAGACCCAGTACTTC	-	TRBV7-6	TRBJ2-5	TRBD2
CASRDREQEAFF	TGCGCCAGCAGGGACAGGGAACAGGAAGCTTTCTTT	-	TRBV5-1	TRBJ1-1	TRBD1
CASSSDRVGTEAFF	TGTGCCAGCAGTTCGGACAGGGTTGGGACTGAAGCTTTCTTT	-	TRBV6-1	TRBJ1-1	TRBD1
CASSYDTNQPQHF	TGTGCCAGCAGTTACGACACTAATCAGCCCCAGCATTTT	-	TRBV6-5	TRBJ1-5	-
CASSPDREDTEAFF	TGTGCCAGCAGCCCGGACAGGGAGGACACTGAAGCTTTCTTT	once	TRBV14	TRBJ1-1	TRBD1
CAISDGGDEKLFF	TGTGCCATCAGTGATGGGGGGGATGAAAAACTGTTTTTT	-	TRBV10-3	TRBJ1-4	-
CASSGGAHQDGYTF	TGTGCCAGTAGTGGAGGGGCGCACCAGGATGGCTACACCTTC	-	TRBV19	TRBJ1-2	-
CSAQMSTGIAEAFF	TGCAGCGCCCAAATGTCCACCGGGATCGCTGAAGCTTTCTTT	-	TRBV29-1	TRBJ1-1	-
CASSPRPSRSTDTQYF	TGTGCCAGCTCACCACGTCCTAGTCGGAGCACAGATACGCAGTATTTT	-	TRBV18	TRBJ2-3	-
CASRVRSGGHTGELFF	TGTGCCAGCAGGGTTAGGAGCGGGGGACACACCGGGGAGCTGTTTTTT	-	TRBV28	TRBJ2-2	TRBD2
CASSERGLADNEQFF	TGTGCCAGCAGTGAAAGGGGCCTAGCGGACAATGAGCAGTTCTTC	-	TRBV2	TRBJ2-1	TRBD2
CASRLAIEGGEKLFF	TGTGCAAGTCGCTTAGCTATTGAGGGTGGCGAAAAACTGTTTTTT	-	TRBV12-2	TRBJ1-4	-
CASSLEAGIATNEKLFF	TGCGCCAGCAGCTTGGAAGCCGGGATTGCAACTAATGAAAAACTGTTTTTT	-	TRBV5-1	TRBJ1-4	-
CASSRTGRGNEQFF	TGTGCCAGCAGCCGAACAGGGCGTGGGAATGAGCAGTTCTTC	-	TRBV16	TRBJ2-1	-
CAWSVGGHTIYF	TGTGCCTGGAGTGTGGGAGGGCACACCATATATTTT	few	TRBV30	TRBJ1-3	-
CASTPGQGTGELFF	TGCGCCAGCACCCCGGGACAGGGGACCGGGGAGCTGTTTTTT	-	TRBV5-1	TRBJ2-2	TRBD1
CASSFNNEQFF	TGTGCCAGCAGTTTCAACAATGAGCAGTTCTTC	-	TRBV27	TRBJ2-1	-
CASSWDRGRTGELFF	TGTGCCAGCAGCTGGGACAGGGGTAGGACCGGGGAGCTGTTTTTT	-	TRBV5-6	TRBJ2-2	TRBD1
CASSLGGQAQYF	TGTGCCAGCAGCTTGGGGGGGCAAGCGCAGTATTTT	-	TRBV5-4	TRBJ2-3	-
CASSLAPGSGQPQHF	TGCGCCAGCAGCTTGGCTCCGGGGTCAGGTCAGCCCCAGCATTTT	-	TRBV5-1	TRBJ1-5	-
CASSLPGTREETQYF	TGCGCCAGCAGCCTCCCCGGGACTAGGGAAGAGACCCAGTACTTC	-	TRBV4-1	TRBJ2-5	TRBD2
CASGSERSLVDGYTF	TGTGCTAGTGGGTCCGAAAGGTCACTAGTGGATGGCTACACCTTC	-	TRBV12-5	TRBJ1-2	-
CSVVPRLAGGTDTQYF	TGCAGCGTTGTCCCTCGCCTAGCGGGGGGGACAGATACGCAGTATTTT	-	TRBV29-1	TRBJ2-3	TRBD2
CASSQKGARTEAFF	TGCGCCAGCAGCCAAAAGGGAGCAAGAACTGAAGCTTTCTTT	-	TRBV4-1	TRBJ1-1	-
CASSVTQGAGGYTF	TGTGCCAGCAGCGTAACACAGGGGGCGGGTGGCTACACCTTC	few	TRBV9	TRBJ1-2	TRBD1
CASSFLGGAETQYF	TGTGCCAGCAGTTTTCTAGGAGGTGCCGAGACCCAGTACTTC	-	TRBV28	TRBJ2-5	-